This T cell receptor beta chain was captured by sequencing in a study of cytomegalovirus exposure and HLA in healthy donors (dated by TCRdb to between 2016 and 2019). At the level of the whole study: In an earlier analysis of about 560 of the donors, roughly 300 Gb of sequence data and 120 million or so unique TCR beta sequences from 150 million to 200 million T cells were reported. An early release that covered some 640 HLA-typed donors contained approximately 300 gigabases of sequencing data and around 80 million unique TCR sequences. Of the roughly 390 genotyped donors, roughly 80% were placed in the genetic ancestry cluster associated with self-reported Caucasian donors. The study aimed to test whether signatures of past pathogen exposure could be identified by cataloging public T cell receptors. The T cell repertoires of 666 subjects were profiled by immunosequencing and related to cytomegalovirus serostatus. Besides the first cohort of 666 subjects, a separate validation cohort made up of over 95 different subjects was used. The study combined high-throughput TCR immunosequencing, statistical association of individual TCRs with disease status, and machine learning to predict cytomegalovirus infection status. In a later analysis, previously published TCR beta repertoires from 670 or so donors were re-analyzed and high-resolution HLA genotyping was added so that TCR occurrence patterns could be studied. In the later analysis, no new phenotypic data were used to find candidate immune exposures; instead, reliance was placed on TCR beta sequences and their occurrence across donors. To decide whether each TCR beta V gene segment behaved as functional or pseudogenic, an earlier analysis of 587 of the donors relied on high-throughput TCR beta sequencing. Donor age, sex, ethnicity and CMV serostatus were compiled alongside the repertoire data. In a later genetic analysis, genome-wide SNP genotypes for about three fifths of the roughly 670 donors were used, and that subset was treated as a discovery cohort. Every repertoire in the discovery cohort had been generated on one and the same sequencing platform. Both class I and class II loci were covered by HLA typing, at four-digit resolution. The number of typed donors differed by locus: 629-630 for A, B, C, DRB1 and DQB1; some 500 for DQA1; some 590 for DPA1; and some 430 for DPB1. Five DR-DQ haplotypes were handled as single units for association and clustering because linkage in the cohort was strong. On average, about 200,000 unique TCR beta nucleotide sequences were sequenced per donor among about 400 genotyped donors of the cohort, with 15% to 20% of those sequences being non-productive. The investigation overall reported the following: Sequencing depth was assumed to be roughly uniform across donors in the presence/absence analyses, though that assumption may not hold. A further reported finding was that TCR beta sequences accurately predicted the HLA-A and HLA-B alleles for most subjects in the first cohort. A later analysis reported that several top co-occurrence clusters appeared linked to parvovirus B19, influenza, CMV and Epstein-Barr virus. Broadly in line with IMGT annotations, most TCR beta V segments showed up in productive rearrangements about 87% or about 30% of the time in an earlier analysis of under 700 of the donors. A cluster of highly shared sequence variants was judged likely to represent a technical artifact of the sequencing pipeline. In a later analysis, TCR association rates were found to vary across HLA loci, with the most associated TCRs seen for DRB1 alleles and the fewest for HLA-C alleles. In a later analysis, some 17,000 TCR beta sequences were associated with specific HLA alleles at a false discovery rate of 0.05. For the cohort, immune exposure information was limited to CMV serostatus. According to a later genetic analysis, donors in an Asian-associated ancestry cluster had fewer N-insertions in productive TCRs than the roughly 700-donor mean. Roughly 15 rarely observed V segments, including chromosome 9 orphons, were excluded from the earlier analysis of about 610 of the donors because counts were too low. In the study, 150 to 200 TCR beta chains were listed as associated with cytomegalovirus. An association between a missense DCLRE1C variant and V-gene and J-gene trimming of TCR beta chains was found in a later genetic analysis and replicated in an independent cohort. Because HLA typing was unavailable for some donors at each locus, only the typed subset was used in association tests. While some public TCRs were present in many individuals, most TCR sequences turned up only very rarely across donors. The authors suggested that the approach could potentially be generalized to other disease states and immunological phenotypes. The cohort was sequenced for TCR beta chains only, and without alpha or paired-chain data the features that could be detected were limited. In vitro tests confirmed that a few of the cytomegalovirus-associated TCR beta chains recognize cytomegalovirus antigens. Compared with equally common non-associated chains, HLA-associated TCR beta chains in a later analysis were more clonally expanded and had lower generation probabilities. When HLA alleles, especially DR and DQ, strongly co-occurred, TCR associations were difficult to assign to individual alleles. In a later analysis, most CMV-associated TCR beta chains were found to appear HLA-restricted, with HLA associations seemingly driven largely by CMV exposure. Correlated functional status among segregating V segments might be attributable to linkage disequilibrium, but an unknown experimental factor could not be ruled out. The classifier was reported to diagnose cytomegalovirus status with high specificity and sensitivity in both the original and validation cohorts.

To prepare the library, the immunoSEQ multiplex PCR assay was applied. For the multiplex PCR, a mixture combining 60 forward primers for TCR Vbeta segments and 13 reverse primers for TCR Jbeta segments was used. A multiplex PCR assay on genomic DNA amplified the CDR3 region of rearranged TCR beta genes. Amplified TCR beta libraries were sequenced as 87-base-pair reads on the Illumina HiSeq System. The source study handled its data this way. Across the roughly 670 repertoires, a later analysis counted around 80 million unique TCR beta chains, approximately 10 million of which were shared by at least two donors. To remove PCR and sequencing errors, raw reads were error-corrected and collapsed into unique sequences using a nearest-neighbor algorithm that merged closely related sequences. Alignment of CDR3 sequences to IMGT reference sequences was used to assign V, D and J gene segments. For a sequence to be retained, at least a six-nucleotide match to both a V gene segment and a J gene segment was required. Rearrangements were classified as productive when the CDR3 lacked stop codons and remained in frame with V and J, and all other rearrangements were classified as non-productive. Following IMGT convention, CDR3 was defined as the stretch from the second conserved V-encoded cysteine to the conserved J-encoded phenylalanine. The earlier analysis of some 540 of the donors excluded any sequence lacking an unambiguous match to a single V gene segment. In an earlier analysis of a few hundred of the donors, V segments were called functional above 56.7% productive rearrangements and were called segregating when the between-donor standard deviation exceeded 5%. A statistical classification framework was built to diagnose cytomegalovirus status from the catalog of TCR beta chain sequences. In a later analysis, TCR nucleotide sequences were compared against IMGT/GENE-DB human TR gene sequences so that V and J genes could be assigned. A later analysis assigned CDR3 sequences and most-parsimonious VDJ recombination scenarios with the TCRdist pipeline. In a later analysis, each TCR beta chain was defined by its CDR3 amino acid sequence together with its V-gene family, and reads lacking a unique V-gene family were excluded. To address suspected cross-contamination and a sequencing artifact, a later analysis removed 450 to 700 highly shared, low-generation-probability nucleotide sequences. In a later analysis, a clonal expansion index for each public chain was calculated from normalized within-repertoire ranks of inferred template counts. In a later analysis, generation probabilities were computed with a VDJ recombination model fitted to out-of-frame rearrangements, and the resulting probabilities were checked against IGoR. In a later analysis, TCR-TCR, TCR-HLA and TCR-CMV co-occurrence was scored with hypergeometric tests, and a repertoire-size bias correction was applied to TCR pairs. A later analysis estimated false discovery rates by permuting HLA or CMV assignments 20 times. In a later analysis, co-occurring TCRs were grouped using DBSCAN, and TCRdist sequence similarity was added for clustering within HLA-allele-positive subsets. For co-occurrence clustering, repertoires with fewer than 30,000 or more than 120,000 public chains were excluded, along with five repertoires with anomalous nucleotide sharing. This immuneACCESS table, as held by TCRdb, lists in-frame sequences with V and J called but not all clones. Of the missing ones, under half trace to an unresolved V gene in checked studies; the others have no known cause. V and J calls plus clone size are reproduced from that table; the DNA served to infer D and trimming. This sample is represented by roughly 120,000 clones; 75% to 80% of them were singletons. About 3.5% of the sample goes to the ten largest clones.

The cohort consisted of fewer than 700 healthy bone marrow donors. Cohort members were all nominally healthy when sampled, although unrecorded immune exposures were likely present. The donor tested CMV seropositive, placing the donor among the roughly 300 seropositive members of the cohort. A peripheral blood sample was collected from each donor, and TCR beta sequencing was performed on peripheral blood mononuclear cells. Genomic DNA was extracted from the blood cell samples with the Qiagen DNeasy Blood Extraction Kit. With respect to this clone: Its binding antigen is unknown. A read error is likely, as this CDR3 ends without the conserved phenylalanine or tryptophan.

Sample: PBMCs. The receptor was derived from a woman aged 25 to 45 in good health and CMV-seropositive.

The sequenced DNA is TGTGCCAGTAGTAGAACAGCGGATAATTCACCCCTCCACCTT. Its protein product is CASSRTADNSPLHL. The V and J genes are TRBV19 and TRBJ1-6; the D gene is unclear. The junction carries 9 bases between V and J, which are trimmed by 4 bases and 5 bases respectively. The germline V gene encodes CDR1 LNHDA and CDR2 SQIVND (reference sequence). The CDR3 length is 14 residues, termini included. CDR3 DNA is the only sequence kept; it has 42 bases, read in frame from the first base.